The entry below describes one TCR beta chain. Antigen: not known. The data were taken from a study of T cell responses to AZD1222 COVID-19 vaccine. Notes on the study in general: Elevations in Spike-specific TCR breadth and depth followed administration of two AZD1222 doses. White British ancestry dominated among donors, who included more females, and clonal diversity was possibly underestimated.

Trimming removed 4 bases from V and 4 bases from J, with 8 bases in between. This CDR3 is built from 13 residues. Profiled with immunoSEQ multiplex PCR; TCRdb holds only in-frame clones, not every one. The repertoire has 150,000 or so clones, about 91% of them found once; the top ten carry more than 2%. The specimen was peripheral blood, collected on day 0 of AZD1222 vaccination. This TCR derives from an adult in good health. The chain recombines TRBV12-3 or TRBV12-4 with TRBJ1-5; D remains ambiguous. The CDR3 is CASSWQVNQPQHF. The DNA of the CDR3 is TGTGCCAGCAGTTGGCAGGTTAATCAGCCCCAGCATTTT.